The sequence of this T cell receptor beta chain was determined in a study of cytomegalovirus exposure and HLA in healthy donors. Both 60 Vbeta primers and 13 Jbeta primers went into the PCR. Some clones are missing from TCRdb's copy, which holds only in-frame ones; the method was immunoSEQ multiplex PCR. The table includes around 180,000 clones, 65% to 85% detected once. Trimming took 2 bases from V and 4 from J; bases not matched to a gene: 7. Germline V gene data show CDR1 as SNHLY and CDR2 as FYNNEI. The CDR3 is 15 residues long. This chain uses TRBV2 with TRBJ2-7; 8 nucleotides agree with TRBD2. What was sequenced was PBMCs. The source of this sequence is a man aged 55 to 70 in good health and CMV-seronegative. Here the CDR3 reads CASSERAGGGYEQYF. For the CDR3, the DNA is TGTGCCAGCAGTGAACGGGCGGGGGGAGGTTACGAGCAGTACTTC.